This T cell receptor beta chain was documented in a study of blood T cell repertoires in COVID-19. Study in general: Acute and convalescent COVID-19 specimens originated in the United States, Italy and Spain. Sample material is recorded as cDNA or gDNA derived from T cells, B-cell-depleted T cells, or PBMCs.

Enrollees, about 18 to 89 years old, lived in about two dozen US areas. Produced via immunoSEQ multiplex PCR; TCRdb's table is partial and in-frame only. The table lists roughly 300,000 clones, approximately 91% of them singletons. Trimming left V 4 bases short and J 10 bases short, with 10 bases between. CDR3 size: 11 residues. The sequenced material came from PBMCs or T cells enriched from blood (not recorded which). The sequence was obtained from a woman between 35 and 50 years old with acute COVID-19. This chain joins TRBV12-3 or TRBV12-4 and TRBJ1-1; the D is unclear. DNA for the CDR3: TGTGCCAGCAGTTACCAGAGGGTAGCTTTCTTT. It specifies CASSYQRVAFF.